The clone carrying this T cell receptor beta chain appeared a few times. The target antigen is unknown. Clones were sequenced by immunoSEQ multiplex PCR, and TCRdb holds only the in-frame ones, with some missing. The sample comprises under 80,000 clones, approximately 85% of which are singletons, and around 2% rests with the top ten. The record originates from a study of OX40 agonist ivuxolimab in advanced cancers. Germline V gives CDR1 SGHTA, CDR2 FQGTGA. V was shortened by 3 bases and J by 2 bases, with 7 bases between the two germline ends. This CDR3 region has 13 residues. Patients had blood sampled at baseline and again on cycle 4 day 1 and cycle 7 day 1. Overall study findings and caveats: In the 0.1-3.0 mg/kg groups, partial responders showed among the lowest expansion. In the 0.1 to 3.0 mg/kg range, CD4+ and CD8+ blood T cells had expanded clonally by week 6.

The sequence derives from an adult with an advanced solid tumor such as melanoma, head and neck, liver or kidney cancer. The input for sequencing was CD4+ or CD8+ T cells sorted from blood, taken in a trial of the OX40 agonist ivuxolimab. The gene calls are TRBV7-3 and TRBJ2-5; no clear D. CDR3 amino acids: CASSFALQETQYF. The CDR3 DNA reads as TGTGCCAGCAGCTTCGCACTGCAAGAGACCCAGTACTTC.